The 15 T cell receptor beta chains given below trace back to one sample, sequenced in a study of T cells in Graves' hyperthyroidism and ophthalmopathy. Amplified regions were TCR beta CDR3 sequences from RNA transcripts. With the HTBI primer set, the TCR CDR3 went through a first round of RT-PCR. TCRdb fed the multiplex PCR reads into MiXCR, producing one record per CDR3 protein. The top ten hold 3.3% of the sample, which has about 59,000 distinct CDR3 sequences, about 53% seen once. The sample consisted of blood. These receptors all come from a woman in her fifties or sixties with Graves' ophthalmopathy.

The sample holds many counts of this clonotype. This sequence joins TRBV20-1 and TRBJ2-3; the D is unclear. This CDR3 is built from 13 residues. The germline V gene has CDR1 DFQATT and CDR2 SNEGSKA (reference sequence). The germline V and J ends were trimmed by 0 bases and 4 bases, with 8 bases remaining between them. The DNA of the CDR3 is TGCAGTGCTAGAGATCCAGAACCAGATACGCAGTATTTT. Translation gives CSARDPEPDTQYF.

The rearrangement uses TRBV20-1 and TRBJ1-2, with TRBD1 matching over 8 bases. The trim removed 3 bases at V and 0 bases at J, leaving 6 bases unmatched. Germline loops: CDR1 DFQATT, CDR2 SNEGSKA (reference sequence). There are 15 residues in the CDR3. The CDR3 bases are TGCAGTGCTAGCGGGACAGGAAGCACTAACTATGGCTACACCTTC. The encoded protein is CSASGTGSTNYGYTF.

There are many counts of this clonotype. The CDR3 nucleotides are TGCGCCAGCCTCGAAGGGGGTACGAACACTGAAGCTTTCTTT. The encoded protein is CASLEGGTNTEAFF. The chain carries TRBV5-1 and TRBJ1-1; maybe TRBD1 (6 bases). Trimming pared 7 bases from V and 1 base from J, leaving 14 bases between. The CDR3 extends over 14 amino acids. Looked up from germline, CDR1 is SGHRS and CDR2 is YFSETQ.

In this sample, this clonotype turned up many times. In nucleotides, the CDR3 is TGCGCCTCTACGGGGGTCTCTGGGGCCAACGTCCTGACTTTC. Translation gives CASTGVSGANVLTF. The V and J genes are TRBV10-2 and TRBJ2-6; a possible D gene is TRBD2 (6 bases). Germline V gene data show CDR1 as WSHSY and CDR2 as SAAADI. The V end was cut by 11 bases, the J end by 0 bases, with 11 bases between. The CDR3 totals 14 residues.

The chain joins TRBV10-1 to TRBJ2-7, with TRBD2 identical over 7 bases. Germline CDR1 and CDR2: WNHNN and SYGVQD (reference sequence). The ends lost 0 bases at V and 12 bases at J; junction bases unmatched: 8. The CDR3 is made up of 13 amino acids. In DNA form, the CDR3 reads TGCGCCAGCAGTGAGTCTTGGGGGGGTGTGCGGTACTTC. Its protein product is CASSESWGGVRYF.

This clonotype was seen a single time. The chain uses TRBV6-4 and TRBJ2-7; maybe TRBD2 (7 bases). Germline V lookup: CDR1 MRHNA, CDR2 SNTAGT. V shed 4 bases and J shed 7 bases, with 17 bases lying between them. The CDR3 loop spans 14 amino acids. The CDR3 coding sequence is TGTGCCAGCAGTGCGGAGGGGGGGCCGGTTGAGCAGTACTTC. The encoded protein is CASSAEGGPVEQYF.

To note about this clonotype: A junction boundary mismatches the germline segment, possibly from a read error. This chain joins TRBV2 and TRBJ1-1; D may be TRBD1 (5 bases). This CDR3 is 11 amino acids long. CDR1 is SNHLY, CDR2 FYNNEI, per germline. The CDR3 DNA reads TGTGCCAGCGGGGGGAACGCTGAAGCTTTCTTC. Translating gives CASGGNAEAFF. The full variable domain, completed using reference TRBV2 and TRBJ1-1, is EPEVTQTPSHQVTQMGQEVILRCVPISNHLYFYWYRQILGQKVEFLVSFYNNEISEKSEIFDDQFSVERPDGSNFTLKIRSTKLEDSAMYFCASGGNAEAFFGQGTRLTVV.

This clonotype occurred many times. The J gene is TRBJ2-7, the V gene TRBV5-1, with 10 positions matching TRBD1. V was pared by 5 bases and J by 4 bases, with 12 bases of the junction left unmatched. This CDR3 region has 16 residues. From germline, CDR1 is SGHRS and CDR2 YFSETQ. The CDR3 loop is CASRNIGGTGDYEQYF. The CDR3 nucleotides read TGCGCCAGCAGAAACATTGGTGGGACAGGGGATTACGAGCAGTACTTC.

At least ten counts were recorded for this clonotype. The chain joins TRBV2 to TRBJ2-3; possibly TRBD2 for D (6 bases). The CDR3 extends over 15 amino acids. Trimming removed 1 base at V and 0 bases at J, with 8 bases between. Looked up from germline, CDR1 is SNHLY and CDR2 is FYNNEI. The CDR3 protein is CASSEGAGSTDTQYF. CDR3 nucleotides: TGTGCCAGCAGTGAAGGAGCGGGTAGCACAGATACGCAGTATTTT.

At least ten counts were recorded for this clonotype. The DNA for the CDR3 is TGTGCCAGCCGCGCGGTGGGTCAAGAGACCCAGTACTTC. Protein sequence: CASRAVGQETQYF. The rearrangement joins TRBV27 to TRBJ2-5; D remains unclear. There are 13 residues in the CDR3. CDR1 and CDR2 (germline): MNHEY, SMNVEV (reference sequence). V was clipped by 8 bases and J by 2 bases, with 12 bases between them.

This clonotype occurred many times. This chain links TRBV9 with TRBJ1-2; 7 nucleotides match TRBD1. CDR1 is SGDLS, CDR2 YYNGEE, per germline. The CDR3 is made up of 17 amino acids. The V segment lost 3 bases and the J segment 1 base; nucleotides outside the gene matches: 12. The chain's CDR3 is CASSASMTGIGNYGYTF. The CDR3, as DNA: TGTGCCAGCAGCGCCTCCATGACAGGGATCGGTAACTATGGCTACACCTTC. Full variable domain (outside the CDR3, taken from reference TRBV9 and TRBJ1-2): DSGVTQTPKHLITATGQRVTLRCSPRSGDLSVYWYQQSLDQGLQFLIQYYNGEERAKGNILERFSAQQFPDLHSELNLSSLELGDSALYFCASSASMTGIGNYGYTFGSGTRLTVV.

Many counts were recorded for this clonotype. The rearrangement joins TRBV3-2 to TRBJ2-7; the table's D call, TRBD2, was not checked against the DNA. TRBV3-2 is a documented pseudogene. This CDR3 is 15 amino acids long. DNA of the CDR3: TGTGCCAGCAGCCAGCCGGGACTAGTTCATTACGAGCAGTACTTC. As protein: CASSQPGLVHYEQYF.

This clonotype was seen more than once but under ten times. In DNA, the CDR3 is TGCAGCGTTGAAGCGGCCAGGGGATACGGTGGCTACACCTTC. Translating gives CSVEAARGYGGYTF. The chain uses TRBV29-1 and TRBJ1-2; TRBD1 might be the D (6 bases). Germline loops: CDR1 SQVTM, CDR2 ANQGSEA. The CDR3 sequence is 14 residues long. Trimming took 1 base from V and 7 from J, leaving 16 bases between them.

This clonotype was counted ten times or more. A read error may be the cause here, since a much bigger clone is one base away. The CDR3 DNA reads TGTGCCAGCAGTTGGACTAGCGAGGCCTACGAGCAGTACTTC. It encodes CASSWTSEAYEQYF. This chain uses TRBV12-3 or TRBV12-4 with TRBJ2-7; 9 bases line up with TRBD2. The CDR3 is made up of 14 amino acids. V shed 4 bases and J 2 bases; nucleotides not matched to a gene: 3.

This clonotype has just one count. V is TRBV7-2 and J is TRBJ1-2; D unclear. CDR1 is SGHTA, CDR2 FQGNSA, per germline. V was trimmed by 6 bases and J by 12 bases, leaving 17 bases between them. The CDR3 is 12 residues long. CDR3 in amino acids: CASRLGNSGNTF. The DNA for the CDR3 is TGTGCCAGCAGATTGGGAAACTCTGGAAACACCTTC.